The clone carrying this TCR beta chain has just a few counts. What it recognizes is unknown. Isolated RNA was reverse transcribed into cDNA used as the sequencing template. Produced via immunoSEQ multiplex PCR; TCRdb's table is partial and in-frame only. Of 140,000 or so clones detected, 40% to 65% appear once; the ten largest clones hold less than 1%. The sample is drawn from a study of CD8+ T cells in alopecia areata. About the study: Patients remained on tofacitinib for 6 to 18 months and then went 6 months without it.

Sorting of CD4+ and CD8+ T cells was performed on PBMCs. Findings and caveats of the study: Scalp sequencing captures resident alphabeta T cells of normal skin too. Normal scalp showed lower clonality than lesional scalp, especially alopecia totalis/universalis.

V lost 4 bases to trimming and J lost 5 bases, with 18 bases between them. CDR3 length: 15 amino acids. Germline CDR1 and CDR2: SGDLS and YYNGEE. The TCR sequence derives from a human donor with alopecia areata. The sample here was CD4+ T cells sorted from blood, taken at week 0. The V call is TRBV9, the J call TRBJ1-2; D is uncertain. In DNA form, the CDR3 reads TGTGCCAGCAGCCCGAGTGGGGATTCGGAGTATGGCTACACCTTC. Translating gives CASSPSGDSEYGYTF.